The 4 T cell receptor beta chains below come from one sample, sequenced in a study of glioma-infiltrating T cells. The iRepertoire nested amplicon-rescue multiplex PCR amplified TCR alpha and beta CDR3s from RNA. Each CDR3 protein gets one entry after TCRdb re-called the multiplex PCR reads with MiXCR. Of more than 350,000 distinct CDR3 sequences listed, more than 35% were seen once; the top ten hold about 12%. What was sequenced was glioma tissue, nonneoplastic brain tissue, or PBMCs (not recorded which). These TCRs come from a human donor with low-grade glioma or glioblastoma, undergoing nonglioma brain surgery, or in good health (not recorded which).

This clonotype was detected a few times. The chain recombines TRBV7-2 with TRBJ1-2; tentatively, D is TRBD1 (6 bases). The germline V and J ends were trimmed by 5 bases and 4 bases, with 17 bases remaining between them. Germline V gives CDR1 SGHTA, CDR2 FQGNSA. CDR3 length: 15 amino acids. The CDR3 here is CASSPRAGGRYGYTF. The CDR3 DNA follows: TGTGCCAGCAGCCCGAGAGCGGGGGGGCGCTATGGCTACACCTTC.

A word on this clonotype: Sequence at one end of the junction differs from germline and may be a read error. The chain combines TRBV6-1 with TRBJ2-3; TRBD2 matches 12 bases. Germline-derived CDR1 and CDR2 are MNHNS and SASEGT. CDR3 length: 17 amino acids. Here the CDR3 DNA reads TGTGCCATCAGTGACCGGACTAGCGGGACCTTAACAGATACGCAGTATTTT. Translation gives CAISDRTSGTLTDTQYF.

There are many counts of this clonotype. The rearrangement joins TRBV15 to TRBJ2-1; 9 nucleotides line up with TRBD1. Germline V gives CDR1 LNHNV, CDR2 YYDKDF (reference sequence). The CDR3 has 17 amino acids. V dropped 0 bases and J dropped 8; count of bases not matched to a gene: 11. CDR3 residues: CATSRDYGTGSQDEQFF. DNA of the CDR3: TGTGCCACCAGCAGAGATTATGGGACAGGGAGTCAAGATGAGCAGTTCTTC.

The chain uses TRBV28 and TRBJ2-3; D may correspond to TRBD1 or TRBD2 (5 bases each). V lost 6 bases and J 4 bases, leaving 23 bases between the germline ends. This CDR3 spans 17 amino acids. CDR1 MDHEN and CDR2 SYDVKM come from the germline V gene. This chain's CDR3 is CASSSPRGLLGADTQYF. The CDR3 DNA sequence: TGTGCCAGCAGCTCCCCTCGGGGCCTACTGGGAGCAGATACGCAGTATTTT. The whole variable domain, remainder taken from reference TRBV28 and TRBJ2-3, is DVKVTQSSRYLVKRTGEKVFLECVQDMDHENMFWYRQDPGLGLRLIYFSYDVKMKEKGDIPEGYSVSREKKERFSLILESASTNQTSMYLCASSSPRGLLGADTQYFGPGTRLTVL.